Below, one TCR beta chain is given with its context. The data were taken from a study of blood T cell repertoires in COVID-19. Study background: COVID-19 samples from acute and convalescent phases originated in the United States, Italy and Spain.

Only in-frame clones appear in the TCRdb table, and some are missing; sequencing was by immunoSEQ multiplex PCR. This sample has approximately 200,000 clones, with about 84% found just once. V was clipped by 5 bases and J by 1 base, with 5 bases between them. The CDR3 totals 13 residues. In germline, CDR1 is SNHLY, CDR2 FYNNEI. What was sequenced was peripheral blood. The TCR originated in a woman between 25 and 40 years old with acute or convalescent COVID-19. The rearrangement links TRBV2 to TRBJ2-2; D possibly corresponds to TRBD2 (5 bases). The CDR3 spells CASSRENTGELFF. In nucleotides, the CDR3 is TGTGCCAGCAGTCGGGAGAACACCGGGGAGCTGTTTTTT. Based on the CDR3 plus reference TRBV2 and TRBJ2-2, the full variable domain is EPEVTQTPSHQVTQMGQEVILRCVPISNHLYFYWYRQILGQKVEFLVSFYNNEISEKSEIFDDQFSVERPDGSNFTLKIRSTKLEDSAMYFCASSRENTGELFFGEGSRLTVL.